This T cell receptor (beta chain) was obtained from a study of CD8+ T cells in alopecia areata. The CDR3 is made up of 12 amino acids. Germline V gives CDR1 SNHLY, CDR2 FYNNEI. Trimming pared 1 base from V and 3 bases from J, leaving 4 bases between. Extracted from the samples, RNA was reverse transcribed into cDNA to serve as the sequencing template. Libraries were prepared by immunoSEQ multiplex PCR; TCRdb keeps only in-frame clonotypes and omits some of them. The table has roughly 64,000 clones, 44% seen once. Sequenced sample: NKG2D-low CD8+ T cells sorted from blood. The genes are TRBV2 and TRBJ2-7; no clear D gene. This TCR was recovered from a human donor with alopecia areata. The CDR3 DNA sequence: TGTGCCAGCAGTGAAGGACACTACGAGCAGTACTTC. Amino acid sequence: CASSEGHYEQYF.